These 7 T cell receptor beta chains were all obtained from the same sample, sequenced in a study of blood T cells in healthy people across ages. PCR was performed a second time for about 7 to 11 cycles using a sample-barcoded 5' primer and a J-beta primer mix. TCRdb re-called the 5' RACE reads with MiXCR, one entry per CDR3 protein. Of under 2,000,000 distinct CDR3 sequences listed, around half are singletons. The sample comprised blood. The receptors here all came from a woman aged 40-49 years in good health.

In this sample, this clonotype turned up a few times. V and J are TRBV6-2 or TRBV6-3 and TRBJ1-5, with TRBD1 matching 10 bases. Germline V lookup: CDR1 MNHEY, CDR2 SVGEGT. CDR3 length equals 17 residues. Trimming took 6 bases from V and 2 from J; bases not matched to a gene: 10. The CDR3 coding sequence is TGTGCCAGCAGCGGAGGACAGGGGGGGGTCGGCAATCAGCCCCAGCATTTT. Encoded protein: CASSGGQGGVGNQPQHF.

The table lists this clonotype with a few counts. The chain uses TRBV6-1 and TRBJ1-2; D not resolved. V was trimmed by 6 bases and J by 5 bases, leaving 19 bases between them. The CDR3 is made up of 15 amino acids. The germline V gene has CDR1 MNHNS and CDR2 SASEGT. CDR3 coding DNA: TGTGCCAGCAGGATGGACCCCCTGGGAGGGTATGGCTACACCTTC. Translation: CASRMDPLGGYGYTF.

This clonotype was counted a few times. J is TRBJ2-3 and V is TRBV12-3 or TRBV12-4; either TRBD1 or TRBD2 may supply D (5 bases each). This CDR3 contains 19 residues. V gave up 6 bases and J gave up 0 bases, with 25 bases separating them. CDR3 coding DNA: TGTGCCAGCAGCCCTACACTGGGGGTCACCAGCTCTAGCACAGATACGCAGTATTTT. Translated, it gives CASSPTLGVTSSSTDTQYF.

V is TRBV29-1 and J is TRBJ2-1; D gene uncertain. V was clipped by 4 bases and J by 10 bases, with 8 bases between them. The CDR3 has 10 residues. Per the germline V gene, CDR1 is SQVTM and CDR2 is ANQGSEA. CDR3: CSVALREQFF. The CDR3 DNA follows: TGCAGCGTTGCCCTCCGAGAGCAGTTCTTC.

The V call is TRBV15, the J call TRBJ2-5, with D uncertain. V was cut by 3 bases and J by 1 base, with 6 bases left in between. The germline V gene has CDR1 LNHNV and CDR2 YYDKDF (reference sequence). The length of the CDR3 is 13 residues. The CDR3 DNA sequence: TGTGCCACCAGCAGTGGGCCCCAAGAGACCCAGTACTTC. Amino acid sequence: CATSSGPQETQYF.

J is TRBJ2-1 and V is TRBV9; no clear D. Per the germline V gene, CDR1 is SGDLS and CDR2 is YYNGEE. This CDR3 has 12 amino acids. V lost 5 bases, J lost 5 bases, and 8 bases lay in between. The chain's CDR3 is CASSIQNNEQFF. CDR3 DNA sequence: TGTGCCAGCAGTATTCAAAACAATGAGCAGTTCTTC.

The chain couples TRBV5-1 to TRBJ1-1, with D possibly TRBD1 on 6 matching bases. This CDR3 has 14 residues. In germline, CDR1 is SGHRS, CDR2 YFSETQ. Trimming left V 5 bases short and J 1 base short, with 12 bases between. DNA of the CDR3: TGCGCCAGCAGTACGGGGGCCCGGAACACTGAAGCTTTCTTT. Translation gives CASSTGARNTEAFF.